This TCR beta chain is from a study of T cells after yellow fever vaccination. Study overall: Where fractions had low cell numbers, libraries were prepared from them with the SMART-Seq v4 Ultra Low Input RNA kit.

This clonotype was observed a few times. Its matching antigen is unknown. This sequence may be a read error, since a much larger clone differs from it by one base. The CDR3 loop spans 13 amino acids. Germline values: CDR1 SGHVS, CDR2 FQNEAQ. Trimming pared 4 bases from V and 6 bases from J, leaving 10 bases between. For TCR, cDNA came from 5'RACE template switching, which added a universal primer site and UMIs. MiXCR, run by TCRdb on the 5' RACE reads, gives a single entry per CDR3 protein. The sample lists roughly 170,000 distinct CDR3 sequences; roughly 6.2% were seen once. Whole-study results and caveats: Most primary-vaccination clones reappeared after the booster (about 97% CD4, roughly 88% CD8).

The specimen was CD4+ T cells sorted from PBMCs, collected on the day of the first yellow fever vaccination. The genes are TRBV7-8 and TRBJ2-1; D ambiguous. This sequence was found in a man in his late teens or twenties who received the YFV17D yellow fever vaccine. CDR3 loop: CASSSMTSNEQFF. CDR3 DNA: TGTGCCAGCAGCTCCATGACCAGCAATGAGCAGTTCTTC.